The 21 T cell receptor beta chains below all came from one sample that was sequenced in a study of blood T cell repertoires in COVID-19. Sequenced by immunoSEQ multiplex PCR; TCRdb stores in-frame clones only, minus some. The table lists 150,000 or so clones, 80% of them singletons. What was sequenced was peripheral blood. All receptors derive from a man aged 55-75 years with acute or convalescent COVID-19.

Of note for this clone: The junction departs from germline at one end; a sequencing error may be responsible. The chain combines TRBV7-2 with TRBJ1-6; D uncertain. This CDR3 is built from 14 residues. Germline CDR1 is SGHTA and CDR2 is FQGNSA. Here the CDR3 DNA reads TGTGCCAGCACCCCGGGGTCGGGCGTTTCAGCCCTCCACTTT. This gives the protein CASTPGSGVSALHF.

The sample holds a few counts of this clone. The chain recombines TRBV29-1 with TRBJ1-1; the match to TRBD1 covers 12 bases. Germline CDR1 SQVTM, CDR2 ANQGSEA. The V and J ends lost 7 bases and 5 bases, in that order; junction bases with no gene match: 5. The CDR3 covers 13 residues. This CDR3 is CSAGQGASTEAFF. The CDR3 DNA follows: TGCAGCGCGGGACAGGGGGCCAGTACTGAAGCTTTCTTT.

This clone was counted between two and nine times. The chain carries TRBV6-5 and TRBJ1-2; tentatively, D is TRBD1 (6 bases). The V and J ends lost 5 bases and 4 bases respectively, with 11 bases between them. The CDR3 consists of 13 residues. Germline CDR1 is MNHEY and CDR2 is SVGAGI. CDR3 nucleotides: TGTGCCAGCAGTCTAACAGGGTTCTATGGCTACACCTTC. Its translation is CASSLTGFYGYTF.

This clone has only one observation. The chain is built from TRBV24-1 and TRBJ2-1; D is perhaps TRBD2 (6 bases). V was pared by 6 bases and J by 5 bases, with 22 bases between. CDR3 length: 17 residues. Germline lookup yields CDR1 KGHDR and CDR2 SFDVKD. This CDR3 is CATSSSRDLRPHNEQFF. CDR3 nucleotides: TGTGCCACCAGTTCCAGTCGGGACTTGAGACCCCACAATGAGCAGTTCTTC.

This chain links TRBV6-5 with TRBJ2-3; D perhaps matches TRBD2 (6 bases). Between the trimmed V and J ends, which lost 6 bases and 0 bases, there was a span of 13 bases. Germline V lookup: CDR1 MNHEY, CDR2 SVGAGI. The CDR3 has 15 residues. The CDR3 DNA is TGTGCCAGCAGAACACTCCGGGGGAGCACAGATACGCAGTATTTT. This encodes CASRTLRGSTDTQYF.

The genes are TRBV7-2 and TRBJ2-2; TRBD2 is a possible D gene (5 bases). V was pared by 1 base and J by 0 bases, with 12 bases between. Germline V lookup: CDR1 SGHTA, CDR2 FQGNSA. There are 17 residues in the CDR3. Here the CDR3 DNA reads TGTGCCAGCAGCTTAGTAGGCGGGCCAGCGAACACCGGGGAGCTGTTTTTT. Protein: CASSLVGGPANTGELFF.

The chain has TRBV27 and TRBJ2-6, with D perhaps TRBD1 (6 bases). V was clipped by 7 bases and J by 10 bases, with 20 bases between them. The CDR3 runs 15 residues. Germline values: CDR1 MNHEY, CDR2 SMNVEV (reference sequence). The CDR3 reads CASTLRRDTGNVLTF. CDR3 sequence (DNA): TGTGCCAGCACCCTACGCCGGGACACGGGGAACGTCCTGACTTTC.

The genes are TRBV9 and TRBJ2-5; TRBD2 agrees at 8 bases. Germline V CDR1 and CDR2: SGDLS, YYNGEE. The CDR3 extends over 15 amino acids. Trimming at V came to 6 bases and at J to 0 bases, leaving 7 bases not matched to a gene. The CDR3 loop reads CASTRGGRYQETQYF. CDR3 in DNA: TGTGCCAGCACCCGGGGGGGGAGGTACCAAGAGACCCAGTACTTC.

Notes on this clone: Other DNA sequences in this specimen translate into the identical CDR3. This CDR3 reads CASSLGSSYNSPLHF. Written as DNA, the CDR3 is TGTGCCAGCAGCTTGGGCAGTTCCTATAATTCACCCCTCCACTTT. The chain joins TRBV7-2 to TRBJ1-6; D uncertain. The germline V gene encodes CDR1 SGHTA and CDR2 FQGNSA. V shed 3 bases and J shed 1 base, with 7 bases lying between them. The CDR3 sequence is 15 residues long.

This chain links TRBV10-3 with TRBJ1-1; 8 bases fit TRBD1. After removal of 3 bases from V and 1 base from J, the junction contained 4 bases not matched to a gene. The CDR3 runs to 15 residues. Germline V lookup: CDR1 ENHRY, CDR2 SYGVKD. CDR3 DNA sequence: TGTGCCATCAGTGACCCGGGACAGGCGAACACTGAAGCTTTCTTT. This codes for CAISDPGQANTEAFF.

This rearrangement joins TRBV28 to TRBJ1-1; D gene uncertain. Trimming cost V 3 bases and J 1 base, with 9 bases left between them. This CDR3 has 14 residues. Germline CDR1 is MDHEN and CDR2 is SYDVKM. The CDR3 spells CASSFEPRNTEAFF. The CDR3 bases are TGTGCCAGCAGTTTTGAGCCGAGGAACACTGAAGCTTTCTTT.

The V call is TRBV27, the J call TRBJ1-1, with 8 bases aligning to TRBD1. There are 13 residues in the CDR3. Per germline, CDR1 MNHEY and CDR2 SMNVEV (reference sequence). V shed 4 bases and J 6 bases; nucleotides not matched to a gene: 4. This CDR3 is CASSSSGGAEAFF. CDR3 sequence (DNA): TGTGCCAGCAGTTCTTCAGGGGGCGCTGAAGCTTTCTTT.

The chain employs TRBV7-6 and TRBJ2-7; tentatively, D is TRBD1 (7 bases). Germline lookup yields CDR1 SGHVS and CDR2 FNYEAQ. V lost 5 bases and J 3 bases, leaving 14 bases between the germline ends. The CDR3 length is 14 residues. The CDR3 region is CASSAGGGSYEQYF. The CDR3 DNA reads TGTGCCAGCAGCGCCGGAGGGGGCAGCTACGAGCAGTACTTC.

The chain combines TRBV29-1 with TRBJ2-1; possible D gene TRBD2, 5 bases. V lost 2 bases and J lost 9, with 14 bases in between. Germline CDR1 SQVTM, CDR2 ANQGSEA. This CDR3 has 13 amino acids. The CDR3 DNA sequence: TGCAGCGTTGAAAAGGAGGTCGGTGGTGAGCAGTTCTTC. Translated, it gives CSVEKEVGGEQFF.

This clone was recorded a few times. The chain uses TRBV7-2 and TRBJ1-6; 10 nucleotides agree with TRBD1. V was clipped by 5 bases and J by 6 bases; unmatched bases: 4. The germline V gene encodes CDR1 SGHTA and CDR2 FQGNSA. The CDR3 spans 15 residues. CDR3 sequence (DNA): TGTGCCAGCAGCAGCCGGACAGGGGGTAATTCACCCCTCCACTTT. Its protein is CASSSRTGGNSPLHF. The entire variable domain, with the rest obtained from reference TRBV7-2 and TRBJ1-6, is as follows: GAGVSQSPSNKVTEKGKDVELRCDPISGHTALYWYRQSLGQGLEFLIYFQGNSAPDKSGLPSDRFSAERTGGSVSTLTIQRTQQEDSAVYLCASSSRTGGNSPLHFGNGTRLTVT.

The V call is TRBV15, the J call TRBJ2-2; D unclear. This CDR3 contains 15 residues. CDR1 and CDR2 (germline): LNHNV, YYDKDF (reference sequence). V was shortened by 0 bases and J by 6 bases, with 11 bases between the two germline ends. The CDR3 loop reads CATSRDRTVPGELFF. DNA of the CDR3: TGTGCCACCAGCAGAGATCGAACGGTTCCCGGGGAGCTGTTTTTT.

This rearrangement joins TRBV7-2 to TRBJ1-2; maybe TRBD1 (5 bases). Germline V gene lookup returns CDR1 SGHTA and CDR2 FQGNSA. The CDR3 contains 18 residues. V was shortened by 4 bases and J by 4 bases, with 25 bases between the two germline ends. CDR3 bases: TGTGCCAGCAGCTCGTACCCTACTAATGCACAGGCCTTCTATGGCTACACCTTC. Translation: CASSSYPTNAQAFYGYTF.

The rearrangement uses TRBV7-3 and TRBJ2-7, with TRBD2 matching over 9 bases. Germline values: CDR1 SGHTA, CDR2 FQGTGA. There are 14 residues in the CDR3. The ends lost 5 bases at V and 6 bases at J; junction bases unmatched: 8. DNA for the CDR3: TGTGCCAGCAGCCCAAGCGGGGGGTCTATCGAGCAGTACTTC. Its protein is CASSPSGGSIEQYF.

This clone occurred once. The V and J genes are TRBV18 and TRBJ1-2; TRBD1 aligns across 7 bases. The trim removed 3 bases at V and 3 bases at J, leaving 1 base unmatched. The germline gives CDR1 KGHSH, CDR2 LQKENI. The CDR3 is made up of 13 amino acids. CDR3 sequence (DNA): TGTGCCAGCTCACCCGGACAGGACTATGGCTACACCTTC. This encodes CASSPGQDYGYTF.

The rearrangement links TRBV14 to TRBJ2-1, with TRBD2 matching 11 bases. With V trimmed by 4 bases and J by 4 bases, 3 bases remained unmatched. The CDR3 spans 15 residues. Germline V gene sequence: CDR1 SGHDN, CDR2 FVKESK. The CDR3: CASSPGLAAYNEQFF. CDR3 DNA sequence: TGTGCCAGCAGCCCGGGACTAGCGGCTTACAATGAGCAGTTCTTC.

CDR3 sequence (DNA): TGTGCCAGCAGCTCCGGTGGGCGGGGTGAAAAACTGTTTTTT. It specifies CASSSGGRGEKLFF. This chain joins TRBV5-5 and TRBJ1-4; D remains ambiguous. This CDR3 spans 14 amino acids. Deletions cut 3 bases from V and 7 bases from J, with 13 bases between. Germline-derived CDR1 and CDR2 are SGHKS and YYEKEE (reference sequence).